This section outlines one T cell receptor beta chain sequence together with its context. The PCR employed 60 Vbeta primers together with 13 Jbeta primers. Assay used: immunoSEQ multiplex PCR; TCRdb lists only in-frame clones, some missing. The table has 150,000 to 200,000 clones, 65% to 90% seen once. This CDR3 is 13 amino acids long. The germline V gene has CDR1 LGHNA and CDR2 YNFKEQ. V dropped 1 base and J dropped 4 bases, with 6 bases sitting between them. The data were taken from a study of cytomegalovirus exposure and HLA in healthy donors. Study context: In a previous analysis, approximately 110 million unique TCR beta sequences were found from 150 million to 200 million T cells.

Sequenced material: PBMCs. The chain couples TRBV4-2 to TRBJ2-3, with D hard to call. The origin of this receptor is a woman aged 45-59 years in good health and CMV-seronegative. The CDR3 region is CASSQGAPDTQYF. DNA of the CDR3: TGTGCCAGCAGCCAAGGGGCCCCAGATACGCAGTATTTT.